This is a list of T cell receptor beta chains from one sample in a study of OX40 agonist ivuxolimab in advanced cancers. The repertoire was sequenced with immunoSEQ multiplex PCR; TCRdb's copy has only in-frame clones and lacks some. The repertoire includes 100,000 to 150,000 clones, roughly 90% of them detected once, and more than 0.7% sits in the top ten. The specimen was CD4+ or CD8+ T cells sorted from blood, collected in a trial of the OX40 agonist ivuxolimab. These receptors originate from an adult with an advanced solid tumor such as melanoma, head and neck, liver or kidney cancer. The CDR3 runs from the conserved cysteine through the conserved F or W. The order of the fields is J gene, V gene, clone size, CDR3 protein. Part of the rows lack a size; the others show once, few, many or a class for expanded clones.

>TRBJ2-7|TRBV27|.
CASSLVSGGHYEQYF
>TRBJ1-5|TRBV18|.
CASSPSTGNSNQPQHF
>TRBJ2-7|TRBV28|.
CASSGQRSSYEQYF
>TRBJ2-2|TRBV10-1|.
CASSGPPGLAPGELFF
>TRBJ2-5|TRBV4-1|.
CASSRRANVGETQYF
>.|TRBV7-9|.
CASSQGLEQYF
>TRBJ2-7|TRBV11-2|.
CASSLDWRYGETSYEQYF
>TRBJ2-7|TRBV7-9|.
CASSLDASGGYEQYF
>TRBJ1-5|TRBV9|.
CASSVGDSNQPQHF
>TRBJ2-7|TRBV29-1|.
CSVAGTLSYEQYF
>TRBJ2-7|TRBV28|.
CASSLYGSVHEQYF
>TRBJ2-3|TRBV6-6|.
CASSYGSGGTDTQYF
>TRBJ2-2|TRBV19|.
CATAGGAVGELFF
>TRBJ1-4|TRBV11-3|.
CASSLDSQRTDNEKLFF
>TRBJ2-1|TRBV7-3|.
CASSPSTDNEQFF
>TRBJ1-1|TRBV11-2|.
CASSQMRNTEAFF
>TRBJ2-3|TRBV9|.
CASSVGTGTYTDTQYF
>TRBJ1-1|TRBV6-5|.
CASETPRGTEAFF
>TRBJ1-1|TRBV18|.
CASSPQGTGGEAFF
>TRBJ2-5|TRBV2|.
CASTSGQSSQETQYF
>TRBJ1-1|TRBV6-5|.
CASSFHENTEAFF
>.|TRBV19|.
CASSGFDEQYF
>TRBJ2-7|TRBV10-1|.
CASSEGSSYEQYF
>TRBJ1-2|TRBV18|few
CASSPPGQGDQRGYTF
>TRBJ2-1|TRBV5-1|.
CASRDGTGVVYEQFF
>TRBJ1-2|TRBV5-1|once
CASSLDGNNYGYTF
>TRBJ2-1|TRBV7-3|.
CASSPAGAGGYNEQFF
>TRBJ1-2|TRBV19|.
CASSIDLLRDDGGYTF
>TRBJ2-2|TRBV7-9|.
CASSPDSAANTGELFF
>TRBJ1-3|TRBV6-5|once
CASSSGTTSSGNTIYF
>TRBJ1-1|TRBV30|.
CAYKQGAGTEAFF